This T cell receptor (beta chain) was sequenced during a study of T cell responses to AZD1222 COVID-19 vaccine. Trimming stripped 4 bases from V and 0 bases from J, with 9 bases between. The CDR3 contains 14 residues. Germline CDR1 SGHNT, CDR2 YYREEE (reference sequence). Repertoires were generated with immunoSEQ multiplex PCR, while TCRdb's copy carries only in-frame clones and drops some. Among 150,000 or so clones listed, 85% to 90% were seen once. The J gene is TRBJ2-3, the V gene TRBV5-4; D is undetermined. The sequencing used peripheral blood, collected on day 0 of AZD1222 vaccination. This receptor was obtained from an adult in good health. The DNA of the CDR3 is TGTGCCAGCAGCCATCCTTCTAGCACAGATACGCAGTATTTT. Its protein product is CASSHPSSTDTQYF.